The 23 T cell receptor beta chains given below trace back to one sample, sequenced in a study of a mutant IDH1 vaccine in newly diagnosed glioma. The time point is: week 5, during vaccination. Vaccine doses each comprised 300 ug of mutant IDH1 20-mer peptide, with topical imiquimod. These TCRs are of unknown antigen specificity. TCRdb's table, derived via immunoSEQ multiplex PCR, lists solely in-frame clones and lacks some. In the table there are tens of thousands of clones, 75% to 90% of which are singletons. Sequenced material: PBMCs, taken from a glioma patient whose treatment included an IDH1 peptide vaccine. The receptors here all came from a woman in her 40s with glioma.

The V and J genes are TRBV27 and TRBJ1-1; no clear D. The CDR3 sequence is 13 residues long. CDR1 is MNHEY, CDR2 SMNVEV, per germline (reference sequence). V was shortened by 5 bases and J by 1 base, with 8 bases between the two germline ends. The CDR3 DNA reads TGTGCCAGCAGTAGATACACGAACACTGAAGCTTTCTTT. Amino acids: CASSRYTNTEAFF.

This clone appeared a few times. The chain recombines TRBV21-1 with TRBJ2-3; the table's TRBD2 call for D was not verified on the DNA. TRBV21-1 is classified as a pseudogene. The CDR3 is 15 residues long. CDR3 nucleotide sequence: TGTGCCAGCAGCAATCCGAGGGAAGGGCTTCATACGCAGTATTTT. It is translated as CASSNPREGLHTQYF.

V is TRBV2 and J is TRBJ1-3; D is unclear. Trimming shortened V by 1 base and J by 3 bases, and 1 base separated the two germline ends. The CDR3 is 12 amino acids. Per germline, CDR1 SNHLY and CDR2 FYNNEI. The chain's CDR3 is CASSEVGNTIYF. CDR3 sequence (DNA): TGTGCCAGCAGTGAAGTTGGAAACACCATATATTTT. Based on the CDR3 plus reference TRBV2 and TRBJ1-3, the full variable domain is EPEVTQTPSHQVTQMGQEVILRCVPISNHLYFYWYRQILGQKVEFLVSFYNNEISEKSEIFDDQFSVERPDGSNFTLKIRSTKLEDSAMYFCASSEVGNTIYFGEGSWLTVV.

This sequence joins TRBV4-1 and TRBJ2-3, with 7 bases lining up with TRBD2. The ends lost 4 bases at V and 8 bases at J; junction bases unmatched: 15. Germline V gene lookup returns CDR1 MGHRA and CDR2 YSYEKL. The CDR3 totals 16 residues. This CDR3 is CASSPNGESRGSTQYF. CDR3 DNA: TGCGCCAGCAGCCCAAATGGGGAAAGCCGCGGGAGTACGCAGTATTTT.

The chain joins TRBV7-2 to TRBJ2-2; TRBD2 might be the D (6 bases). Trimming left V 3 bases short and J 0 bases short, with 8 bases between. This CDR3 spans 15 amino acids. Germline V gene data show CDR1 as SGHTA and CDR2 as FQGNSA. CDR3 amino acids: CASSFLAANTGELFF. As DNA, the CDR3 is TGTGCCAGCAGCTTCTTAGCGGCGAACACCGGGGAGCTGTTTTTT.

This clone came up once. The chain combines TRBV2 with TRBJ2-2; maybe TRBD2 (6 bases). The CDR3 totals 14 residues. Per germline, CDR1 SNHLY and CDR2 FYNNEI. Deletions cut 4 bases from V and 4 bases from J, with 10 bases between. Here the CDR3 reads CASSVEGSTGELFF. Here the CDR3 DNA reads TGTGCCAGCAGTGTGGAGGGAAGCACCGGGGAGCTGTTTTTT.

The rearrangement joins TRBV29-1 to TRBJ2-5; D gene ambiguous. Germline CDR1 and CDR2: SQVTM and ANQGSEA. This CDR3 has 13 amino acids. The V end lost 3 bases, the J end lost 0 bases, and 8 bases lay between the germline ends. In nucleotides, the CDR3 is TGCAGCGTTGACACACGGTACCAAGAGACCCAGTACTTC. This sequence encodes CSVDTRYQETQYF.

As to this clone: A junction boundary mismatches the germline segment, possibly from a read error. This rearrangement joins TRBV7-9 to TRBJ2-3; D is possibly TRBD1 (7 bases). Per germline, CDR1 SEHNR and CDR2 FQNEAQ (reference sequence). The CDR3 sequence is 11 residues long. This CDR3 reads CASSLGRGQNF. DNA for the CDR3: TGTGCCAGCAGCTTAGGGAGGGGACAGAATTTT.

This clone occurred once. DNA of the CDR3: TGCGCCAGCAGTGAGGTGACCTACTATGAAGCTTTCTTT. This translates into CASSEVTYYEAFF. V usage is TRBV10-1 and J usage is TRBJ1-1, with D hard to call. Trimming took off 2 bases at V and 7 bases at J, with 11 bases between the two ends. CDR1 WNHNN and CDR2 SYGVQD come from the germline V gene (reference sequence). The CDR3 loop spans 13 amino acids.

This clone was seen just once. V usage is TRBV5-1 and J usage is TRBJ1-2; no clear D gene. The CDR3 has 14 residues. V was clipped by 1 base and J by 1 base, with 8 bases between them. Germline V gene sequence: CDR1 SGHRS, CDR2 YFSETQ. CDR3 residues: CASSLSVVNYGYTF. The CDR3 nucleotides are TGCGCCAGCAGCTTGAGCGTGGTTAACTATGGCTACACCTTC.

The gene calls are TRBV9 and TRBJ1-4; D may be TRBD1 (6 bases). Trimming pared 3 bases from V and 4 bases from J, leaving 13 bases between. The CDR3 length is 15 residues. CDR1 is SGDLS and CDR2 is YYNGEE in the germline V gene. The CDR3, as DNA: TGTGCCAGCAGCGAGCGGGGGGCAGGTAATGAAAAACTGTTTTTT. Amino acid sequence: CASSERGAGNEKLFF.

The CDR3 loop reads CASSPRQGQNTEAFF. CDR3 sequence (DNA): TGTGCCAGTAGTCCACGACAGGGGCAGAACACTGAAGCTTTCTTT. The chain carries TRBV19 and TRBJ1-1; 8 positions agree with TRBD1. The CDR3 consists of 15 residues. Unmatched junction bases numbered 6, after V lost 5 bases and J lost 1 base. Per germline, CDR1 LNHDA and CDR2 SQIVND (reference sequence).

This clone occurred once. The chain combines TRBV13 with TRBJ2-3; the D is unclear. Deletions cut 6 bases from V and 11 bases from J, with 12 bases between. Germline V lookup: CDR1 PRHDT, CDR2 FYEKMQ (reference sequence). The CDR3 sequence is 11 residues long. The CDR3, as DNA: TGTGCCAGCAGTCGCCTGGGAAGGCAGTATTTT. Protein: CASSRLGRQYF.

The J gene is TRBJ2-3, the V gene TRBV5-1; 10 bases line up with TRBD1. This CDR3 is built from 16 residues. V shed 0 bases and J 6 bases; nucleotides not matched to a gene: 7. CDR1 is SGHRS and CDR2 is YFSETQ in the germline V gene. Here the CDR3 reads CASSLVTGGAKDTQYF. In DNA form, the CDR3 reads TGCGCCAGCAGCTTGGTGACAGGGGGCGCGAAGGATACGCAGTATTTT.

The genes are TRBV7-6 and TRBJ2-7; the D gene is possibly TRBD2 (6 bases). The CDR3 is made up of 15 amino acids. The germline V gene encodes CDR1 SGHVS and CDR2 FNYEAQ. V was pared by 2 bases and J by 4 bases, with 15 bases between. In DNA, the CDR3 is TGTGCCAGCAGCTTATTCGAGGAGGGAAGATACGAGCAGTACTTC. As protein: CASSLFEEGRYEQYF.

The V and J genes are TRBV28 and TRBJ1-5; D not certain. Trimming left V 7 bases short and J 6 bases short, with 10 bases between. Germline lookup yields CDR1 MDHEN and CDR2 SYDVKM. The length of the CDR3 is 12 residues. The chain's CDR3 is CASTLIGQPQHF. DNA for the CDR3: TGTGCCAGCACCCTAATTGGTCAGCCCCAGCATTTT.

The chain is built from TRBV2 and TRBJ2-3, with D possibly matching TRBD2 (6 bases). The germline V and J ends were trimmed by 0 bases and 2 bases, with 18 bases remaining between them. Per the germline V gene, CDR1 is SNHLY and CDR2 is FYNNEI. The CDR3 spans 18 residues. The chain's CDR3 is CASSEALREWDATDTQYF. As DNA, the CDR3 is TGTGCCAGCAGTGAAGCGCTTCGGGAGTGGGACGCCACAGATACGCAGTATTTT.

The chain joins TRBV6-1 to TRBJ1-3; D gene unclear. The CDR3 contains 15 residues. V was clipped by 6 bases and J by 0 bases, with 12 bases between them. The germline V gene encodes CDR1 MNHNS and CDR2 SASEGT. CDR3 residues: CASRGDPVSGNTIYF. DNA of the CDR3: TGTGCCAGCAGAGGTGACCCAGTCTCTGGAAACACCATATATTTT.

CDR3 in DNA: TGCAGCGTTGAAAGTATAGCCGACTATGGCTACACCTTC. Translation gives CSVESIADYGYTF. This rearrangement joins TRBV29-1 to TRBJ1-2; D ambiguous. This CDR3 region has 13 residues. Germline V CDR1 and CDR2: SQVTM, ANQGSEA. The V gene lost 2 bases and the J gene lost 3 bases, with 10 bases spanning the gap.

The V gene is TRBV4-1, the J gene TRBJ2-2; D possibly corresponds to TRBD2 (6 bases). The CDR3 length is 16 residues. Between the trimmed V and J ends, which lost 0 bases and 3 bases, there was a span of 11 bases. Germline CDR1 is MGHRA and CDR2 is YSYEKL. CDR3 amino acids: CASSQDTGAYTGELFF. The CDR3 nucleotides are TGCGCCAGCAGCCAAGACACGGGAGCGTACACCGGGGAGCTGTTTTTT.

V gene TRBV6-5 combines with J gene TRBJ1-1; possibly TRBD1 for D (5 bases). The CDR3 loop spans 13 amino acids. The germline CDR1 and CDR2 sequences are MNHEY and SVGAGI. The V gene lost 7 bases and the J gene lost 0 bases, with 9 bases spanning the gap. The CDR3 coding sequence is TGTGCCAGCACTCGGGGGGTGAACACTGAAGCTTTCTTT. Protein product: CASTRGVNTEAFF.

The rearrangement uses TRBV27 and TRBJ2-7; 7 positions match TRBD1. The V segment lost 4 bases and the J segment 2 bases; nucleotides outside the gene matches: 14. The CDR3 contains 17 residues. Germline CDR1 reads MNHEY; CDR2 reads SMNVEV (reference sequence). The CDR3 DNA sequence: TGTGCCAGCAGTTCTCTAAACGCCTCGGACAGGCCCTACGAGCAGTACTTC. It codes for CASSSLNASDRPYEQYF.

The gene calls are TRBV4-2 and TRBJ2-6; D call uncertain. The ends were cut back, 0 bases at V and 2 bases at J, with 8 bases in the middle. Germline V gene data show CDR1 as LGHNA and CDR2 as YNFKEQ. CDR3 length: 16 residues. Written as DNA, the CDR3 is TGTGCCAGCAGCCAAGATACCGGAACTGGGGCCAACGTCCTGACTTTC. Its protein is CASSQDTGTGANVLTF.